One and the same sample provided the 10 T cell receptor beta chains below, sequenced in a study of cytomegalovirus exposure and HLA in healthy donors. PCR was performed using 60 Vbeta and 13 Jbeta primers. This table comes from immunoSEQ multiplex PCR, and its TCRdb copy is limited to in-frame clones, with some not included. This sample has over 100,000 clones; 74% occur once, and the top ten carry around 2%. Sequencing used PBMCs. Every receptor here comes from a human donor in good health.

This clone was counted once. The genes are TRBV19 and TRBJ2-7, with D perhaps TRBD1 (5 bases). Germline V lookup: CDR1 LNHDA, CDR2 SQIVND (reference sequence). The ends were cut back, 3 bases at V and 6 bases at J, with 12 bases in the middle. The CDR3 loop spans 13 amino acids. The CDR3 region has the DNA TGTGCCAGTAGTATTCTTTCGCAGGGCGAGCAGTACTTC. Its translation is CASSILSQGEQYF.

The V gene is TRBV30, the J gene TRBJ1-5; TRBD1 agrees at 11 bases. Germline V gene data show CDR1 as GTSNPN and CDR2 as SVGIG (reference sequence). The V and J ends lost 3 bases and 6 bases, in that order; junction bases with no gene match: 7. The CDR3 loop spans 15 amino acids. In DNA, the CDR3 is TGTGCCTGGAGCTCCCCCGGGACAGGGGGTCAGCCCCAGCATTTT. This sequence encodes CAWSSPGTGGQPQHF.

This clone was seen more than once but under ten times. The rearrangement joins TRBV7-2 to TRBJ1-1, with 7 bases lining up with TRBD1. Per the germline V gene, CDR1 is SGHTA and CDR2 is FQGNSA. J lost 11 bases, V lost 1 base, and 16 bases had no gene match. The CDR3 is 16 residues long. This CDR3 is CASSLGASPGQVGAFF. The CDR3 DNA sequence: TGTGCCAGCAGCTTAGGAGCTTCCCCCGGACAGGTGGGCGCTTTCTTT.

Comment on this clone: This same CDR3 is encoded by further DNA sequences in the sample. The V gene is TRBV5-1, the J gene TRBJ2-3; D uncertain. Germline-derived CDR1 and CDR2 are SGHRS and YFSETQ. V was cut by 1 base and J by 0 bases, with 6 bases left in between. The CDR3 has 14 residues. Here the CDR3 DNA reads TGCGCCAGCAGCTTGCAGGCTAGCACAGATACGCAGTATTTT. Translated: CASSLQASTDTQYF.

This clone came up a few times. The rearrangement uses TRBV4-1 and TRBJ1-1; 7 positions match TRBD1. CDR1 is MGHRA and CDR2 is YSYEKL in the germline V gene. V shed 4 bases and J 5 bases; nucleotides not matched to a gene: 10. The CDR3 is 15 residues long. The CDR3 DNA sequence: TGCGCCAGCAGCCTACAACAACAGGGGTCGACTGAAGCTTTCTTT. As protein: CASSLQQQGSTEAFF.

V is TRBV19 and J is TRBJ1-2, with TRBD1 identical over 7 bases. CDR1 LNHDA and CDR2 SQIVND come from the germline V gene (reference sequence). This CDR3 is built from 15 residues. With V trimmed by 7 bases and J by 0 bases, 8 bases remained unmatched. CDR3: CASNLWQGANYGYTF. The CDR3 DNA reads TGTGCCAGTAACCTGTGGCAGGGGGCTAACTATGGCTACACCTTC.

CDR3 in amino acids: CASSPGQGRDNEQFF. For the CDR3, the DNA is TGTGCCAGCAGTCCCGGACAGGGCCGGGACAATGAGCAGTTCTTC. The chain couples TRBV27 to TRBJ2-1; 8 bases are shared with TRBD1. The CDR3 consists of 15 residues. Germline CDR1 is MNHEY and CDR2 is SMNVEV (reference sequence). V lost 5 bases and J lost 5; bases outside the gene matches: 8.

The chain uses TRBV29-1 and TRBJ1-4, with D uncertain. The germline V gene encodes CDR1 SQVTM and CDR2 ANQGSEA. This CDR3 has 13 residues. The V end was cut by 5 bases, the J end by 6 bases, with 13 bases between. CDR3 DNA sequence: TGCAGCGTTTCCCCAGCGGGCGATGAAAAACTGTTTTTT. This encodes CSVSPAGDEKLFF.

V is TRBV19 and J is TRBJ2-3; 12 nucleotides line up with TRBD2. The CDR3 runs to 14 residues. V lost 5 bases and J lost 6; bases outside the gene matches: 3. Germline CDR1 is LNHDA and CDR2 is SQIVND (reference sequence). This chain's CDR3 is CASSRTSGMDTQYF. CDR3 coding DNA: TGTGCCAGTAGTCGGACTAGCGGGATGGATACGCAGTATTTT.

The rearrangement joins TRBV4-2 to TRBJ2-2, with 8 bases matching TRBD2. Germline CDR1 LGHNA, CDR2 YNFKEQ. The CDR3 is 16 amino acids. The J segment lost 6 bases and the V segment lost 8 bases, leaving 14 bases of the junction unmatched. The CDR3 region has the DNA TGTGCCAGCGGGCCCTCCGGGGGGGCGGGGGCCGGGGAGCTGTTTTTT. Translating it yields CASGPSGGAGAGELFF.